What follows are 16 T cell receptor beta chains derived from one specimen sequenced in a study of T cells in Graves' hyperthyroidism and ophthalmopathy. RNA transcripts served as the template for amplifying TCR beta CDR3 regions. HTBI primers drove first-round RT-PCR of the TCR CDR3. One entry per CDR3 protein, called by TCRdb with MiXCR from the multiplex PCR reads. In the table there are approximately 600,000 distinct CDR3 sequences, 14% of which are singletons. The sample consisted of blood. The source of these receptors is a young woman with Graves' hyperthyroidism that later progressed to Graves' ophthalmopathy.

This clonotype appeared once. The rearrangement uses TRBV6-1 and TRBJ2-1; D is uncertain. The length of the CDR3 is 10 residues. The V and J ends lost 11 bases and 8 bases respectively, with 10 bases between them. The germline V gene has CDR1 MNHNS and CDR2 SASEGT. CDR3 in DNA: TGTGCCCTAGGTGGAGATGAGCAGTTCTTC. Amino acids: CALGGDEQFF.

This clonotype was counted only a few times. V gene TRBV27 combines with J gene TRBJ2-7; D not resolved. Trimming took 4 bases from V and 0 from J, leaving 16 bases between them. The CDR3 loop spans 16 amino acids. Germline V gene lookup returns CDR1 MNHEY and CDR2 SMNVEV (reference sequence). Here the CDR3 reads CASSSPHVRSSYEQYF. DNA of the CDR3: TGTGCCAGCAGTTCCCCCCATGTGAGGAGCTCCTACGAGCAGTACTTC.

Ten or more counts support this clonotype. The chain recombines TRBV19 with TRBJ1-1; possible D gene TRBD1, 5 bases. This CDR3 has 15 amino acids. V gave up 4 bases and J gave up 4 bases, with 16 bases separating them. Germline V gives CDR1 LNHDA, CDR2 SQIVND (reference sequence). The CDR3 loop reads CASSRRGGMGTEAFF. The CDR3 DNA sequence: TGTGCCAGTAGTAGACGTGGGGGAATGGGCACTGAAGCTTTCTTT.

This clonotype was observed at least ten times. The chain recombines TRBV6-1 with TRBJ2-7, with 9 bases that match TRBD2. The CDR3 has 18 residues. V trimming: 5 bases; J trimming: 0 bases; junction bases outside the gene matches: 14. Germline-derived CDR1 and CDR2 are MNHNS and SASEGT. The CDR3 here is CASSYTPGGSGSSYEQYF. In nucleotides, the CDR3 is TGTGCCAGCAGTTACACCCCGGGGGGTAGCGGGAGCTCCTACGAGCAGTACTTC.

This clonotype occurred many times. The chain recombines TRBV28 with TRBJ1-4, with a tentative D call TRBD1 (6 bases). Germline V gene data show CDR1 as MDHEN and CDR2 as SYDVKM. The CDR3 extends over 14 amino acids. Trimming took 3 bases from V and 8 from J, leaving 13 bases between them. The CDR3 loop reads CASSLVGGVEKLFF. Here the CDR3 DNA reads TGTGCCAGCAGTTTGGTCGGGGGCGTCGAAAAACTGTTTTTT.

This clonotype has a count of ten or more. V is TRBV20-1 and J is TRBJ2-3; a possible D gene is TRBD2 (6 bases). V lost 1 base and J lost 3, with 11 bases in between. The CDR3 runs 14 residues. CDR1 DFQATT and CDR2 SNEGSKA come from the germline V gene (reference sequence). CDR3 nucleotides: TGCAGTGCTAGAGGTCCGGAGGGTACAGATACGCAGTATTTT. This codes for CSARGPEGTDTQYF.

As to this clonotype: One end of the junction fails to match germline, which may point to a read error. The chain carries TRBV5-6 and TRBJ1-2, with 7 bases matching TRBD1. CDR3 size: 15 residues. CDR1 and CDR2 from the germline V gene are SGHDT and YYEEEE. Here the CDR3 reads CAGSIPGTDNYGYTF. In DNA, the CDR3 is TGTGCCGGCAGCATTCCCGGGACAGATAACTATGGCTACACCTTC. Looking up the rest from reference TRBV5-6 and TRBJ1-2 gives the full variable domain: DAGVTQSPTHLIKTRGQQVTLRCSPKSGHDTVSWYQQALGQGPQFIFQYYEEEERQRGNFPDRFSGHQFPNYSSELNVNALLLGDSALYLCAGSIPGTDNYGYTFGSGTRLTVV.

This clonotype has a handful of counts. The J gene is TRBJ2-5, the V gene TRBV6-2 or TRBV6-3; no clear D gene. Germline CDR1 MNHEY, CDR2 SVGEGT. This CDR3 has 12 amino acids. Trimming left V 4 bases short and J 4 bases short, with 7 bases between. CDR3 sequence reads: CASSWLGETQYF. In DNA form, the CDR3 reads TGTGCCAGCAGTTGGCTGGGAGAGACCCAGTACTTC.

The table lists this clonotype with a few counts. This chain links TRBV20-1 with TRBJ2-7; 8 bases line up with TRBD2. V gave up 5 bases and J gave up 4 bases; unmatched junction bases: 1. This CDR3 region has 11 residues. Germline V CDR1 and CDR2: DFQATT, SNEGSKA (reference sequence). CDR3 sequence: CSAVAGYEQYF. CDR3 coding DNA: TGCAGTGCTGTAGCGGGATACGAGCAGTACTTC.

The table lists this clonotype with many counts. V is TRBV28 and J is TRBJ2-1; 7 positions agree with TRBD1. The CDR3 length is 14 residues. The V gene's germline CDR1 is MDHEN and CDR2 SYDVKM. After removal of 5 bases from V and 3 bases from J, the junction contained 4 bases not matched to a gene. The CDR3: CASSQGDSYNEQFF. The CDR3 DNA is TGTGCCAGCAGTCAAGGGGACAGCTACAATGAGCAGTTCTTC.

The CDR3 spells CASSPRRGRVHEQYF. CDR3 DNA: TGTGCCAGCAGCCCTCGCAGGGGGCGTGTCCACGAGCAGTACTTC. V gene TRBV7-9 combines with J gene TRBJ2-7, with TRBD1 identical over 8 bases. The CDR3 runs to 15 residues. Trimming cost V 5 bases and J 5 bases; bases outside gene matches: 11. The germline V gene has CDR1 SEHNR and CDR2 FQNEAQ (reference sequence). Using reference TRBV7-9 and TRBJ2-7 for the parts outside the CDR3, the full variable domain is DTGVSQNPRHKITKRGQNVTFRCDPISEHNRLYWYRQTLGQGPEFLTYFQNEAQLEKSRLLSDRFSAERPKGSFSTLEIQRTEQGDSAMYLCASSPRRGRVHEQYFGPGTRLTVT.

This clonotype was seen ten or more times. The chain is built from TRBV29-1 and TRBJ1-2, with TRBD1 identical over 9 bases. The CDR3 covers 14 residues. The V segment lost 6 bases and the J segment 6 bases; nucleotides outside the gene matches: 11. CDR1 and CDR2 (germline): SQVTM, ANQGSEA. The CDR3 protein is CSVSDRGAVDGYTF. The CDR3, as DNA: TGCAGCGTCTCCGACAGGGGGGCGGTCGATGGCTACACCTTC.

This clonotype was detected only a few times. The chain carries TRBV7-3 and TRBJ2-1; D possibly corresponds to TRBD2 (6 bases). The CDR3 is 11 residues long. V was trimmed by 4 bases and J by 13 bases, leaving 11 bases between them. Germline V CDR1 and CDR2: SGHTA, FQGTGA. The DNA of the CDR3 is TGTGCCAGCAGCTCCGGGACTTCACAGTTCTTC. Translation: CASSSGTSQFF.

At least ten counts were recorded for this clonotype. V and J are TRBV28 and TRBJ2-3; possible D gene TRBD1, 6 bases. V lost 2 bases, J lost 4 bases, and 16 bases lay in between. Germline CDR1 reads MDHEN; CDR2 reads SYDVKM. The CDR3 is 16 residues long. The CDR3 DNA reads TGTGCCAGCAGTTTAATAGACCTGAGGGGGTCAGATACGCAGTATTTT. Translating it yields CASSLIDLRGSDTQYF.

This clonotype was counted a few times. The gene calls are TRBV4-2 and TRBJ2-5; D is ambiguous. CDR1 LGHNA and CDR2 YNFKEQ come from the germline V gene. The V end was cut by 0 bases, the J end by 5 bases, with 13 bases between. The CDR3 runs to 15 residues. The CDR3 region is CASSQETQAEETQYF. In DNA, the CDR3 is TGTGCCAGCAGCCAAGAGACCCAGGCGGAGGAGACCCAGTACTTC.

The table lists this clonotype with a few counts. The chain uses TRBV9 and TRBJ1-4, with D possibly TRBD1 on 5 matching bases. The V end was cut by 0 bases, the J end by 8 bases, with 14 bases between. The CDR3 is 15 amino acids. Per germline, CDR1 SGDLS and CDR2 YYNGEE. CDR3 amino acids: CASSVVGREGEKLFF. The CDR3 nucleotides read TGTGCCAGCAGCGTAGTGGGACGGGAGGGGGAAAAACTGTTTTTT.